The clone carrying this T cell receptor beta chain appeared many times. Antigen specificity is unknown. Germline lookup yields CDR1 SQVTM and CDR2 ANQGSEA. The CDR3 extends over 10 amino acids. Trimming took 4 bases from V and 8 from J, leaving 6 bases between them. This sample was taken from a study of identical twins. General study findings and limits: While abundant cord blood beta clonotypes carried fewer insertions, memory repertoires showed no such pattern. Conclusions rested on cross-sectional statistics rather than following the same donors.

TCRdb re-derived calls from the 5' RACE reads in MiXCR, one entry per CDR3 protein. The profile shows roughly 690,000 distinct CDR3 sequences, roughly 6.2% of them singletons. The chain joins TRBV29-1 to TRBJ2-1; D is possibly TRBD1 (6 bases). This TCR came from a man between 18 and 35 years old in good health. Sequenced material: naive T cells sorted from blood. This chain's CDR3 is CSVGQDEQFF. The CDR3 DNA reads as TGCAGCGTTGGACAGGATGAGCAGTTCTTC.